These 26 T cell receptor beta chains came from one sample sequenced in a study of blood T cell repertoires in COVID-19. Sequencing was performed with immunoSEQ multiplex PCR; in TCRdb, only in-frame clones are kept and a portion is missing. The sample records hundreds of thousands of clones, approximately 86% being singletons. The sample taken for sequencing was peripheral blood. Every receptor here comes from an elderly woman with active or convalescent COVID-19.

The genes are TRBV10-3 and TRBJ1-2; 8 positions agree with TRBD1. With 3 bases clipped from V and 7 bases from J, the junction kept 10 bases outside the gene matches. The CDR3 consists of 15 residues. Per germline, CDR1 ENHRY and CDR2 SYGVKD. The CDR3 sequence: CAISDTEGTGSGYTF. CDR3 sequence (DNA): TGTGCCATCAGTGATACGGAGGGGACAGGCAGTGGCTACACCTTC.

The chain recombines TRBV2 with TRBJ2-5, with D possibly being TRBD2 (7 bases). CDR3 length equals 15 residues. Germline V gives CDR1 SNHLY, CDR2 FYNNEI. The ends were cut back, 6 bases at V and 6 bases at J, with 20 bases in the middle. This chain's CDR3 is CASRKQGGERQTQYF. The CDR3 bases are TGTGCCAGCAGGAAACAGGGAGGGGAGCGTCAGACCCAGTACTTC. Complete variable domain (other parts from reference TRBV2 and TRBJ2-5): EPEVTQTPSHQVTQMGQEVILRCVPISNHLYFYWYRQILGQKVEFLVSFYNNEISEKSEIFDDQFSVERPDGSNFTLKIRSTKLEDSAMYFCASRKQGGERQTQYFGPGTRLLVL.

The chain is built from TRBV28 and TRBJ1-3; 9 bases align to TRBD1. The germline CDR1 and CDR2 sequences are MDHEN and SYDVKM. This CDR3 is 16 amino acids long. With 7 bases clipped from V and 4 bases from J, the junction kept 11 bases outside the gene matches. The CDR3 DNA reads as TGTGCCAGCACCCTTAACCCGGGGACAGGGGGAAACACCATATATTTT. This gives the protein CASTLNPGTGGNTIYF.

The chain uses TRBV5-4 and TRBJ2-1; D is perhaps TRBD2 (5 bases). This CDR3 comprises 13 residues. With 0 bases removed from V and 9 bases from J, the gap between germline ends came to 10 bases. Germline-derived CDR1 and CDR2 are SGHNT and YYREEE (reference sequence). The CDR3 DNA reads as TGTGCCAGCAGCTTGGGAGGGATCGGTGAGCAGTTCTTC. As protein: CASSLGGIGEQFF.

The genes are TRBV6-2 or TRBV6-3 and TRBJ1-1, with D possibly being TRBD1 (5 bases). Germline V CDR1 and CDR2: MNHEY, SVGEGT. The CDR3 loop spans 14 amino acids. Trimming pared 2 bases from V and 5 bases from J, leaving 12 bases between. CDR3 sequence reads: CASSYLGGKTEAFF. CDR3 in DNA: TGTGCCAGCAGTTACCTTGGGGGGAAGACTGAAGCTTTCTTT.

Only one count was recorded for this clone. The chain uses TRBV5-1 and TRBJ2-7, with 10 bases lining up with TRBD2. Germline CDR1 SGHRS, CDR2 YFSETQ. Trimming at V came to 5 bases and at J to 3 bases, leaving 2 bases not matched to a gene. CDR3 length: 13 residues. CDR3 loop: CASRLAGVYEQYF. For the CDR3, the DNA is TGCGCCAGCAGGCTAGCGGGAGTCTACGAGCAGTACTTC.

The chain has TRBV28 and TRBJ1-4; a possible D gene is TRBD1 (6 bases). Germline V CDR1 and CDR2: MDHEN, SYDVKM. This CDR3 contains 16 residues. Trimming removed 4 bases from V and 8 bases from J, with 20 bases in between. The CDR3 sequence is CASSSAGQHWLEKLFF. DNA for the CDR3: TGTGCCAGCAGTTCCGCCGGACAGCATTGGTTGGAAAAACTGTTTTTT.

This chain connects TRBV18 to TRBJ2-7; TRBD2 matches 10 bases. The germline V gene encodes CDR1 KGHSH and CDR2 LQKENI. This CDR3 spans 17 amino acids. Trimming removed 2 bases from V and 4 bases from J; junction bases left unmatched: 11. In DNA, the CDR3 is TGTGCCAGCTCACCAACTGAAGCTAGCGGGAGAGTGTACGAGCAGTACTTC. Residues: CASSPTEASGRVYEQYF.

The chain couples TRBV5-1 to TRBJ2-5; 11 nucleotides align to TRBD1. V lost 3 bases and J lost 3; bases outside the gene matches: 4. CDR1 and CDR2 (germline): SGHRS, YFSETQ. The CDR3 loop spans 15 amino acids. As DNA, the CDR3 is TGCGCCAGCAGCTCGAGGGGACAGGGGGAAGAGACCCAGTACTTC. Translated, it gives CASSSRGQGEETQYF. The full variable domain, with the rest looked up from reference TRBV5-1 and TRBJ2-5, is KAGVTQTPRYLIKTRGQQVTLSCSPISGHRSVSWYQQTPGQGLQFLFEYFSETQRNKGNFPGRFSGRQFSNSRSEMNVSTLELGDSALYLCASSSRGQGEETQYFGPGTRLLVL.

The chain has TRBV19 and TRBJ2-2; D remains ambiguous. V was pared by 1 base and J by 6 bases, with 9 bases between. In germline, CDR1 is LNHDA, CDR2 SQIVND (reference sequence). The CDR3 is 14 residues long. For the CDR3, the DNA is TGTGCCAGTAGTATAGCGGTAGTTTCCGGGGAGCTGTTTTTT. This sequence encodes CASSIAVVSGELFF.

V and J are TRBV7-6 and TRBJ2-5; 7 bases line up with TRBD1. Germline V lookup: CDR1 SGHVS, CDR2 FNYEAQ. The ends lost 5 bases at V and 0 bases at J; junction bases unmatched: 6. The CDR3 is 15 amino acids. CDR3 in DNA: TGTGCCAGCAGCACGCAGACAGGGCACCAAGAGACCCAGTACTTC. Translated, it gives CASSTQTGHQETQYF.

The CDR3 region is CASSLVLGELFF. Here the CDR3 DNA reads TGTGCCAGCAGCTTAGTCTTGGGGGAGCTGTTTTTT. V and J are TRBV7-9 and TRBJ2-2; D unclear. CDR3 length: 12 residues. Germline CDR1 reads SEHNR; CDR2 reads FQNEAQ (reference sequence). Trimming pared 1 base from V and 8 bases from J, leaving 5 bases between.

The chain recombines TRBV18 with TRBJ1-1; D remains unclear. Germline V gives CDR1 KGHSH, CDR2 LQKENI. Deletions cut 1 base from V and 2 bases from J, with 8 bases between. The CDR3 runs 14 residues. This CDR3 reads CASSPQSLNTEAFF. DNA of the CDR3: TGTGCCAGCTCACCACAAAGCCTCAACACTGAAGCTTTCTTT.

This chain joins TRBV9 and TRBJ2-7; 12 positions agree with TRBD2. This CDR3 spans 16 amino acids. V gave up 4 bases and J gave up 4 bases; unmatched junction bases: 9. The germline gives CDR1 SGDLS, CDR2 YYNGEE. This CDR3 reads CASSNRLAGVIYEQYF. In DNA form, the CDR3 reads TGTGCCAGCAGCAACCGACTAGCGGGAGTGATATACGAGCAGTACTTC.

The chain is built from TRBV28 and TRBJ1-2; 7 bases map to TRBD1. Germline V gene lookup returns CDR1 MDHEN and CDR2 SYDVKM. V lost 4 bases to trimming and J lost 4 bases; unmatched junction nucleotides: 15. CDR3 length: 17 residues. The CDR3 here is CASSSDRVWGHSYGYTF. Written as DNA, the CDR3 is TGTGCCAGCAGTTCTGACAGGGTGTGGGGTCACAGCTATGGCTACACCTTC.

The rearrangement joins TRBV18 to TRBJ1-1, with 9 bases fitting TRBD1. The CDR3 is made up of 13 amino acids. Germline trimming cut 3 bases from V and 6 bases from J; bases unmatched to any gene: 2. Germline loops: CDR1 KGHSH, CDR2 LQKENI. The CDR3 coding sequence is TGTGCCAGCTCACCTCGGACAGGGGCTGAAGCTTTCTTT. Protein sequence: CASSPRTGAEAFF.

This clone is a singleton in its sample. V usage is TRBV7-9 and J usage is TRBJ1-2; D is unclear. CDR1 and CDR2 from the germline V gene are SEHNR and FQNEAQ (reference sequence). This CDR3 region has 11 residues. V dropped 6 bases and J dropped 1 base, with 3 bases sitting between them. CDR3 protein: CASSNNYGYTF. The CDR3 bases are TGTGCCAGCAGTAATAACTATGGCTACACCTTC.

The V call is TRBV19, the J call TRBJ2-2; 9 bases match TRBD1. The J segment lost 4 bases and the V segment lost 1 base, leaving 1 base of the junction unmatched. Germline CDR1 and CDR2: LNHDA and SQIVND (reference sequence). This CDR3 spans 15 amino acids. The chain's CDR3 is CASSIGDRVTGELFF. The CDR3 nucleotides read TGTGCCAGTAGTATAGGGGACAGGGTCACCGGGGAGCTGTTTTTT.

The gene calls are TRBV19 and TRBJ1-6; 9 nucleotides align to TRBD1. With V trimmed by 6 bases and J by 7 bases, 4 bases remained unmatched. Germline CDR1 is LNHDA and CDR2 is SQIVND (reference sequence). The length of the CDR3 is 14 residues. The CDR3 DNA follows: TGTGCCAGTAGACCGGGACAGGGAAATTCACCCCTCCACTTT. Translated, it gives CASRPGQGNSPLHF. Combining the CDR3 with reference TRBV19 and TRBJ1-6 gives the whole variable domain DGGITQSPKYLFRKEGQNVTLSCEQNLNHDAMYWYRQDPGQGLRLIYYSQIVNDFQKGDIAEGYSVSREKKESFPLTVTSAQKNPTAFYLCASRPGQGNSPLHFGNGTRLTVT.

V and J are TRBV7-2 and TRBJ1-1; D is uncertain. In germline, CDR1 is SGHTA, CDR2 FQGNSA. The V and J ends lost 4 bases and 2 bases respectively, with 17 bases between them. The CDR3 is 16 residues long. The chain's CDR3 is CASSYQLVRLNTEAFF. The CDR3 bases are TGTGCCAGCAGCTACCAGTTAGTCAGACTAAACACTGAAGCTTTCTTT.

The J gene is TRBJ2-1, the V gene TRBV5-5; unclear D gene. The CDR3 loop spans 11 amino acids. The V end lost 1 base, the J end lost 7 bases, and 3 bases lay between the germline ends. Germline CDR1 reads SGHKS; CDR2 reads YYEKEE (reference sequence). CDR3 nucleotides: TGTGCCAGCAGCTTGCATAATGAGCAGTTCTTC. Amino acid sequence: CASSLHNEQFF. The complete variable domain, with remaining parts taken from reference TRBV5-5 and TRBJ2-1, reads DAGVTQSPTHLIKTRGQQVTLRCSPISGHKSVSWYQQVLGQGPQFIFQYYEKEERGRGNFPDRFSARQFPNYSSELNVNALLLGDSALYLCASSLHNEQFFGPGTRLTVL.

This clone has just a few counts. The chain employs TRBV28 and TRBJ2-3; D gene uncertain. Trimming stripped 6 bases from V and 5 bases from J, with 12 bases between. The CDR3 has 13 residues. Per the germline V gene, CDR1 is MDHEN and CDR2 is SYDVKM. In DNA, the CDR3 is TGTGCCAGCAGCACCCGTCCCGGAGATACGCAGTATTTT. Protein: CASSTRPGDTQYF.

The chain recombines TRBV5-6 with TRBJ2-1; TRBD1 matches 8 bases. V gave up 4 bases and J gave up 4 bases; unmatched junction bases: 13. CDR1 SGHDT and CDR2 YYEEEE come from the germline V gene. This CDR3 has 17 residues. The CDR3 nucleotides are TGTGCCAGCAGCCTCGGAAACCGGGACAGGATTTACAATGAGCAGTTCTTC. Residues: CASSLGNRDRIYNEQFF.

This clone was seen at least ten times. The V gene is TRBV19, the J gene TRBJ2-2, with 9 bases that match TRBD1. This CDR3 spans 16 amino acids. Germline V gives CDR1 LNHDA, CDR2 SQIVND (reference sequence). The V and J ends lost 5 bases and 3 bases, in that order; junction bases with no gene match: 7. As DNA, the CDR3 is TGTGCCAGTAGTTACACCGGGACAGGGTACACCGGGGAGCTGTTTTTT. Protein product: CASSYTGTGYTGELFF.

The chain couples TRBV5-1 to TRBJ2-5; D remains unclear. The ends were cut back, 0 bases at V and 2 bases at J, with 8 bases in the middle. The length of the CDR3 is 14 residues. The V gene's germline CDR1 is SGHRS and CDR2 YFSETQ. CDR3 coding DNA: TGCGCCAGCAGCTTGGTTGGGCTACAAGAGACCCAGTACTTC. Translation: CASSLVGLQETQYF.

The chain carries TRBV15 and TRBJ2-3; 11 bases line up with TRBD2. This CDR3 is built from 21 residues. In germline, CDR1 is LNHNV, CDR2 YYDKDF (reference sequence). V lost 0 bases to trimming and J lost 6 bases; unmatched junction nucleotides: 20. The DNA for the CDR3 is TGTGCCACCAGCAGAGATCGTCGGGCTAGCGGGAGGCCATTCAATCGGGATACGCAGTATTTT. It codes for CATSRDRRASGRPFNRDTQYF.